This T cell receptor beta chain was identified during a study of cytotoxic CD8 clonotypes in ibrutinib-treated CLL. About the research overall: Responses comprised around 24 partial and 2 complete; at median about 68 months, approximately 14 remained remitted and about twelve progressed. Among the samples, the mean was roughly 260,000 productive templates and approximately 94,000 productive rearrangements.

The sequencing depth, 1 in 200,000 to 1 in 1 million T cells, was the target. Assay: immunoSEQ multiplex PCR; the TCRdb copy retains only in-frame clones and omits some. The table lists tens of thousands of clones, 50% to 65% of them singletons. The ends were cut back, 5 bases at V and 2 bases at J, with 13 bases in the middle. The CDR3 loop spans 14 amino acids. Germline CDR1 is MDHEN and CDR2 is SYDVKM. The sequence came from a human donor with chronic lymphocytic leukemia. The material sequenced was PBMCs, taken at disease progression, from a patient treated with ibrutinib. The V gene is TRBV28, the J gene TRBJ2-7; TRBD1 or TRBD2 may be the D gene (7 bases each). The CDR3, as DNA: TGTGCCAGCAGTCCCAGGGGGGGGACCTACGAGCAGTACTTC. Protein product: CASSPRGGTYEQYF.